This T cell receptor beta chain is from a study of blood T cell repertoires in COVID-19. The wider study: COVID-19 samples, acute and convalescent, were from the United States, Italy and Spain. The cDNA or gDNA used as material had been derived from T cells, B-cell-depleted T cells, or PBMCs.

Trimming left V 5 bases short and J 2 bases short, with 12 bases between. Germline V gene lookup returns CDR1 SGHTA and CDR2 FQGNSA. The CDR3 totals 14 residues. The table came from immunoSEQ multiplex PCR; TCRdb's copy has only in-frame clones and leaves some out. The sample shows about 15,000 clones, roughly 88% of them seen only once. This clone has just one count. Other nucleotide sequences in the sample specify the same CDR3. This TCR was recovered from a man between 65 and 80 years old in a cohort sampled during active COVID-19. This sequence joins TRBV7-2 and TRBJ2-5; possible D gene TRBD2, 6 bases. Sequencing input: peripheral blood. The CDR3 spells CASSPPGEQETQYF. The CDR3 DNA follows: TGTGCCAGCAGCCCCCCGGGGGAGCAAGAGACCCAGTACTTC.